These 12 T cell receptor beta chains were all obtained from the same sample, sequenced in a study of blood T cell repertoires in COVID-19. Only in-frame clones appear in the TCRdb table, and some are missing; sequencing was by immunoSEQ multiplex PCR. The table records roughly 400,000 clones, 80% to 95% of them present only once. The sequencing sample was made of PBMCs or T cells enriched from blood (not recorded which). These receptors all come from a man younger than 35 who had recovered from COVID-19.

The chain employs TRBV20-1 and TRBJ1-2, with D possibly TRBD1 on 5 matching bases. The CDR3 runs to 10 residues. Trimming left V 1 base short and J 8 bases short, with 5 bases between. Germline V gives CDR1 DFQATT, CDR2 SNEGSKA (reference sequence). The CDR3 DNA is TGCAGTGCTAGAGGGGGCGGCTACACCTTC. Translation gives CSARGGGYTF.

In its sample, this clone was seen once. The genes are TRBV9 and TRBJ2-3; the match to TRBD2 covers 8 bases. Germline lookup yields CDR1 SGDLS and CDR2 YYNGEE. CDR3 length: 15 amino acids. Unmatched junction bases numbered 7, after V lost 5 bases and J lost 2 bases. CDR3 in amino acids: CASRPHGGATDTQYF. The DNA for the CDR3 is TGTGCCAGCAGACCGCACGGGGGGGCCACAGATACGCAGTATTTT.

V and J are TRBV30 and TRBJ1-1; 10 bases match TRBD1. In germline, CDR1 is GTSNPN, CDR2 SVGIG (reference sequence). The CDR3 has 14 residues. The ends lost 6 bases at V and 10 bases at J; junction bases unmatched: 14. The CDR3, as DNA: TGTGCCTGCAGCGTCCCGGGACAGGGGAGGCGAGCTTTCTTT. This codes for CACSVPGQGRRAFF.

The DNA of the CDR3 is TGTGCCAGCAGCCAAGAACCGGACCCCGGAGGTACTGAAGCTTTCTTT. Protein sequence: CASSQEPDPGGTEAFF. The J gene is TRBJ1-1, the V gene TRBV3-1 (or the pseudogene TRBV3-2); D not certain. The CDR3 consists of 16 residues. Trimming left V 0 bases short and J 5 bases short, with 16 bases between. CDR1 is LGHDT and CDR2 is YNNKEL in the germline V gene (reference sequence).

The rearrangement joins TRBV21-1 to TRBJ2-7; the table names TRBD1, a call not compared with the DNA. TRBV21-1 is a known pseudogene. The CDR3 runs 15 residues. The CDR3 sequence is CASSLKGEISYEQYF. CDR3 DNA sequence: TGTGCCAGCAGCCTTAAGGGGGAGATCTCCTACGAGCAGTACTTC.

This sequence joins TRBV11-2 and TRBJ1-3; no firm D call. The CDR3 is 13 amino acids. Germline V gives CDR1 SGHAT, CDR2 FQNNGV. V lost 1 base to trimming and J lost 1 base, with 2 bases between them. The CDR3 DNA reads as TGTGCCAGCAGCTTAGCATCTGGAAACACCATATATTTT. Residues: CASSLASGNTIYF.

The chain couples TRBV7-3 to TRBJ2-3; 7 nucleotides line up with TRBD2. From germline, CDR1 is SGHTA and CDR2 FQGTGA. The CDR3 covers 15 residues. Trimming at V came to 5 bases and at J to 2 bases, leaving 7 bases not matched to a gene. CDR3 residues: CASSPTSVATDTQYF. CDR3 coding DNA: TGTGCCAGCAGCCCTACTAGCGTCGCCACAGATACGCAGTATTTT.

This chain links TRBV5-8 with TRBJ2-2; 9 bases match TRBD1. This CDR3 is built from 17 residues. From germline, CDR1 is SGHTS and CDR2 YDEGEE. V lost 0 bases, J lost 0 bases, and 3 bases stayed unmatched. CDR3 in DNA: TGTGCCAGCAGCTTGGGGCGGGACAGGGCGAACACCGGGGAGCTGTTTTTT. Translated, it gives CASSLGRDRANTGELFF. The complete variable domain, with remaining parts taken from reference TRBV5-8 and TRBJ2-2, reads EAGVTQSPTHLIKTRGQQATLRCSPISGHTSVYWYQQALGLGLQFLLWYDEGEERNRGNFPPRFSGRQFPNYSSELNVNALELEDSALYLCASSLGRDRANTGELFFGEGSRLTVL.

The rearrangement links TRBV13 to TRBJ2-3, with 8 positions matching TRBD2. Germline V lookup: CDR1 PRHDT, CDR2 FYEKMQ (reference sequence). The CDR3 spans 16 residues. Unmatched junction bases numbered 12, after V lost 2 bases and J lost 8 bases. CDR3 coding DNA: TGTGCCAGCAGCTTATGGCGGGGGGACGGACGGGGTACGCAGTATTTT. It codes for CASSLWRGDGRGTQYF. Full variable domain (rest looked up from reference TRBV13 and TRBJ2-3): AAGVIQSPRHLIKEKRETATLKCYPIPRHDTVYWYQQGPGQDPQFLISFYEKMQSDKGSIPDRFSAQQFSDYHSELNMSSLELGDSALYFCASSLWRGDGRGTQYFGPGTRLTVL.

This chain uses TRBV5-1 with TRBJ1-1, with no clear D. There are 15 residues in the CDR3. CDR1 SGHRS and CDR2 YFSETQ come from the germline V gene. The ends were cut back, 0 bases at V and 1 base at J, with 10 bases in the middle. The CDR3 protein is CASSLGTGGNTEAFF. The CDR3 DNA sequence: TGCGCCAGCAGCTTGGGGACGGGAGGGAACACTGAAGCTTTCTTT.

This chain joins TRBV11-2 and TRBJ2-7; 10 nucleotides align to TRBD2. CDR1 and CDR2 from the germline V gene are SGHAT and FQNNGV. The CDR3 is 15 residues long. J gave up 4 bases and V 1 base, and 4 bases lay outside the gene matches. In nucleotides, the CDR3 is TGTGCCAGCAGCTTAGTGCTAGCGGGGGAGTACGAGCAGTACTTC. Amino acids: CASSLVLAGEYEQYF.

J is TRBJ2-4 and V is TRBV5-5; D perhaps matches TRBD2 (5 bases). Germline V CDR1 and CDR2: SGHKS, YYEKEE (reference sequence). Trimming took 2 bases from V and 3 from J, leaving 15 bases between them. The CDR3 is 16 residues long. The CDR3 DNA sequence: TGTGCCAGCAGCTTCTCGCCCTCGAGGGTCAAAAACATTCAGTACTTC. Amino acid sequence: CASSFSPSRVKNIQYF.